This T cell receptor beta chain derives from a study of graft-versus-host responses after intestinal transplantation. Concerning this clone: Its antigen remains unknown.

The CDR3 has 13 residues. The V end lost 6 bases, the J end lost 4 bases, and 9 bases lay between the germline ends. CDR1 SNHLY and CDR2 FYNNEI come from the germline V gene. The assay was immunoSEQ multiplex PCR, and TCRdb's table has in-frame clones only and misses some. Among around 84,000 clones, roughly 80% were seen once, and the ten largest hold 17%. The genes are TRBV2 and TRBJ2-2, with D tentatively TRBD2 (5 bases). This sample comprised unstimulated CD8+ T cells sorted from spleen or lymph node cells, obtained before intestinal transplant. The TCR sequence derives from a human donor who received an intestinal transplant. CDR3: CASRRVSTGELFF. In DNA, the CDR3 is TGTGCCAGCAGGAGGGTTTCCACCGGGGAGCTGTTTTTT.